This T cell receptor (beta chain) came from a study of blood T cell repertoires in COVID-19. TCRdb's table, derived via immunoSEQ multiplex PCR, lists solely in-frame clones and lacks some. The sample consists of approximately 350,000 clones, roughly 90% of them appearing once. CDR3 size: 15 residues. Germline lookup yields CDR1 SGHTA and CDR2 FQGNSA. Unmatched junction bases numbered 8, after V lost 3 bases and J lost 4 bases. V is TRBV7-2 and J is TRBJ1-1, with 7 bases lining up with TRBD1. The TCR originated in an older woman with COVID-19, enrolled during active disease. The sequencing sample was made of peripheral blood. The CDR3 loop is CASSFSTGMITEAFF. The DNA of the CDR3 is TGTGCCAGCAGCTTCTCGACAGGGATGATCACTGAAGCTTTCTTT. The complete variable domain, with remaining parts taken from reference TRBV7-2 and TRBJ1-1, reads GAGVSQSPSNKVTEKGKDVELRCDPISGHTALYWYRQSLGQGLEFLIYFQGNSAPDKSGLPSDRFSAERTGGSVSTLTIQRTQQEDSAVYLCASSFSTGMITEAFFGQGTRLTVV.